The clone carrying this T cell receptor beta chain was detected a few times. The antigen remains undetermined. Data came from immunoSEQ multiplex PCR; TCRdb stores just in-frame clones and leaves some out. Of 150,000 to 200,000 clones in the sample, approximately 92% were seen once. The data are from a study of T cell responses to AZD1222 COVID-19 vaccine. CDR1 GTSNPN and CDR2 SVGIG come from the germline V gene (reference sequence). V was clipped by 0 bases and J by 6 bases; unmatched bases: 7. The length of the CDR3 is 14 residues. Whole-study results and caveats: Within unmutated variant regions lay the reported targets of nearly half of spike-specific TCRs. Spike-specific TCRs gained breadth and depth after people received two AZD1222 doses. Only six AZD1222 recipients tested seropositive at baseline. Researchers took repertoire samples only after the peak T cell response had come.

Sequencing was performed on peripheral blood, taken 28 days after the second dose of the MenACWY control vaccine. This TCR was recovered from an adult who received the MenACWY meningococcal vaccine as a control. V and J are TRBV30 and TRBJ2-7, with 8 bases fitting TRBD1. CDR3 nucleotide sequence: TGTGCCTGGAGTGTATCCCAGGGGGCCCTCGAGCAGTACTTC. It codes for CAWSVSQGALEQYF.